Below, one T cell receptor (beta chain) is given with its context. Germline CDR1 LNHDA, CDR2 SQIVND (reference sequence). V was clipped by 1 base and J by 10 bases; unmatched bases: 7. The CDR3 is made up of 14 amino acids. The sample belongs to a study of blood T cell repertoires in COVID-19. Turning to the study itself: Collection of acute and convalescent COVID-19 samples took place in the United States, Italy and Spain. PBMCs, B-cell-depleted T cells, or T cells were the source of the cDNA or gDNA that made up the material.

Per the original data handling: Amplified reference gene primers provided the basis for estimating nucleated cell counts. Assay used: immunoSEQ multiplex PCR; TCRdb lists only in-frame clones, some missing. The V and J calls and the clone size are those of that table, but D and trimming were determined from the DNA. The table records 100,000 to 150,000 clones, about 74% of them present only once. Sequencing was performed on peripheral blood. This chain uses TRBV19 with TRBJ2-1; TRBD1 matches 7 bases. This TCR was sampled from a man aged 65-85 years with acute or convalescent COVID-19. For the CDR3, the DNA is TGTGCCAGTAGTATAGCAACAGGGGAAGGCGAGCAGTTCTTC. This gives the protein CASSIATGEGEQFF.